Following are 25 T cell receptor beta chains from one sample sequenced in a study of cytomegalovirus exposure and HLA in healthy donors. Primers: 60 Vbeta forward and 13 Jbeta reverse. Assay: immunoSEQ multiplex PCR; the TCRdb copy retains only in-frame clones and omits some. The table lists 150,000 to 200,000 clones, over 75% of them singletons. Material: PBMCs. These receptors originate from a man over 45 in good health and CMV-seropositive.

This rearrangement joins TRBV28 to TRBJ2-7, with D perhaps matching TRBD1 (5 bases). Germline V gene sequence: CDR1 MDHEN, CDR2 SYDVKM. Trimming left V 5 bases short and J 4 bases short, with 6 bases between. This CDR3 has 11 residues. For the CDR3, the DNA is TGTGCCAGCAGTAAGGGGTACGAGCAGTACTTC. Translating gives CASSKGYEQYF.

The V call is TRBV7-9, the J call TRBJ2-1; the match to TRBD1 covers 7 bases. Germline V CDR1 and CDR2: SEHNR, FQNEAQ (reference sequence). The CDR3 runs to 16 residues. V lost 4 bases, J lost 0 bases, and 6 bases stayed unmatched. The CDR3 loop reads CASSSWDSVSYNEQFF. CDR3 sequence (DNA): TGTGCCAGCAGCTCCTGGGACAGCGTCTCCTACAATGAGCAGTTCTTC.

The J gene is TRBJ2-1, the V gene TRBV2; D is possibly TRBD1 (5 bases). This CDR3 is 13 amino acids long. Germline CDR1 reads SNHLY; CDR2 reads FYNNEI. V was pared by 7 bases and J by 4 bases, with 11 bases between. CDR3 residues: CASTPTAYNEQFF. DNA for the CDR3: TGTGCCAGCACCCCGACAGCTTACAATGAGCAGTTCTTC.

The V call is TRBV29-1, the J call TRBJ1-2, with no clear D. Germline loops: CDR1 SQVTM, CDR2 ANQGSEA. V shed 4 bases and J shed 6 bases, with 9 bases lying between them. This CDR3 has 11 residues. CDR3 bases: TGCAGCGTTGGTATGGGCAATGGCTACACCTTC. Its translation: CSVGMGNGYTF. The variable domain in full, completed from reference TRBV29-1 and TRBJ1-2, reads SAVISQKPSRDICQRGTSLTIQCQVDSQVTMMFWYRQQPGQSLTLIATANQGSEATYESGFVIDKFPISRPNLTFSTLTVSNMSPEDSSIYLCSVGMGNGYTFGSGTRLTVV.

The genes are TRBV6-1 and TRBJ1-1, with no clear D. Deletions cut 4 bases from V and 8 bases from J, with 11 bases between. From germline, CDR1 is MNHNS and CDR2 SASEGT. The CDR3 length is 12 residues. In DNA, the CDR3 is TGTGCCAGCAGTGTCTCAGGTTTGGAAGCTTTCTTT. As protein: CASSVSGLEAFF.

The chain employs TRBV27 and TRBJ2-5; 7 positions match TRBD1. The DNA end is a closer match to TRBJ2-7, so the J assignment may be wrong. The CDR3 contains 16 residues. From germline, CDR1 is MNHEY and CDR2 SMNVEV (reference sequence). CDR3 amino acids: CASSRRGQATSYEQYF. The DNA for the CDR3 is TGTGCCAGCAGTCGGCGCGGACAGGCGACCTCCTACGAGCAGTACTTC.

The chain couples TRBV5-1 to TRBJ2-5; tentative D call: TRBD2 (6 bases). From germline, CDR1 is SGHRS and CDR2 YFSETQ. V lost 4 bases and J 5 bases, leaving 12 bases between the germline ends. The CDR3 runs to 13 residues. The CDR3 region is CASSMGLSETQYF. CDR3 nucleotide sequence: TGCGCCAGCAGCATGGGACTTTCGGAGACCCAGTACTTC.

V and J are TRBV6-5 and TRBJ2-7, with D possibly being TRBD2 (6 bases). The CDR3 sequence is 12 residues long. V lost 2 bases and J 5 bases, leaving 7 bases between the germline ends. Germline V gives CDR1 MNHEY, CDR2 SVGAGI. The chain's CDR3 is CASSYGGNEQYF. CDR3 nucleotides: TGTGCCAGCAGTTACGGGGGGAACGAGCAGTACTTC.

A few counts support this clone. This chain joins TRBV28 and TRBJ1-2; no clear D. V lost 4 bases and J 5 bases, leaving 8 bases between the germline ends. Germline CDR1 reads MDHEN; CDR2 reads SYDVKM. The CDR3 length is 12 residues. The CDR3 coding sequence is TGTGCCAGCAGTTCACTGAATTATGGCTACACCTTC. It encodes CASSSLNYGYTF.

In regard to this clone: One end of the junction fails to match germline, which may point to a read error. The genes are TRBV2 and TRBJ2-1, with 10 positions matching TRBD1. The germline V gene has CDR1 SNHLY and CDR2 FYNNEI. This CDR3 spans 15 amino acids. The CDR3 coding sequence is TGTGCCAGCACTCCTCCGGGACAGGGGTACAGTGAGCAGTTCTTC. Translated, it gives CASTPPGQGYSEQFF.

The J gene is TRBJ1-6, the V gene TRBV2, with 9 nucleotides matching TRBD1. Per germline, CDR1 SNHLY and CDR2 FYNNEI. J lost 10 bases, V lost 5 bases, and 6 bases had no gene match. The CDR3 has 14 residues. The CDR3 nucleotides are TGTGCCAGCAGTCGAATGACAGGGGGGTCACCCCTCCACTTT. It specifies CASSRMTGGSPLHF.

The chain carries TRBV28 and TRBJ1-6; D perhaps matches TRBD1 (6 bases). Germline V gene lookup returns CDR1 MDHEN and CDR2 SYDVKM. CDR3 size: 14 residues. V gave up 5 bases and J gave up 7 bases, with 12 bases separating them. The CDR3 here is CASSLTGTNSPLHF. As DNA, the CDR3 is TGTGCCAGCAGTCTCACCGGGACAAATTCACCCCTCCACTTT.

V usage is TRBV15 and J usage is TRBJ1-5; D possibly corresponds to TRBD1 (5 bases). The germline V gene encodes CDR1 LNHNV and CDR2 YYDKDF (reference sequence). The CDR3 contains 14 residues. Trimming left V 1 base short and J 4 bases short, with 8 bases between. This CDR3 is CATSRGQTNQPQHF. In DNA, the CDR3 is TGTGCCACCAGCAGAGGACAGACGAATCAGCCCCAGCATTTT. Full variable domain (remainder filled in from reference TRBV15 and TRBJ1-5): DAMVIQNPRYQVTQFGKPVTLSCSQTLNHNVMYWYQQKSSQAPKLLFHYYDKDFNNEADTPDNFQSRRPNTSFCFLDIRSPGLGDTAMYLCATSRGQTNQPQHFGDGTRLSIL.

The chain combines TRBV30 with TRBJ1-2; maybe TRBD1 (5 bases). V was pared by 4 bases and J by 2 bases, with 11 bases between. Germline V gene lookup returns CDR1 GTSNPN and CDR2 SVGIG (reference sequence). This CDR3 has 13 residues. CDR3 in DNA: TGTGCCTGGATGGGGCCCCTGAACTATGGCTACACCTTC. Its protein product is CAWMGPLNYGYTF. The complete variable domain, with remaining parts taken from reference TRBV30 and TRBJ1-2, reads SQTIHQWPATLVQPVGSPLSLECTVEGTSNPNLYWYRQAAGRGLQLLFYSVGIGQISSEVPQNLSASRPQDRQFILSSKKLLLSDSGFYLCAWMGPLNYGYTFGSGTRLTVV.

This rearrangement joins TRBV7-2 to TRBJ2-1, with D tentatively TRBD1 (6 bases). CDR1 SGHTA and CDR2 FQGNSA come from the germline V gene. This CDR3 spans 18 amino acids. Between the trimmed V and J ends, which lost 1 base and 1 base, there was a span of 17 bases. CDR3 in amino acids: CASSLGSFPGASYNEQFF. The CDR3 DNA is TGTGCCAGCAGCTTAGGATCCTTCCCAGGGGCGTCCTACAATGAGCAGTTCTTC.

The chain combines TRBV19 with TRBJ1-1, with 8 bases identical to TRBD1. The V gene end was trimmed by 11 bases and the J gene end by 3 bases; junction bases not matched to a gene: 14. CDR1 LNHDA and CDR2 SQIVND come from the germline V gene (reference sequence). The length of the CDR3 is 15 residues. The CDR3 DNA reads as TGTGCCTCCCAGACAGGGGAAATTGTGGACACTGAAGCTTTCTTT. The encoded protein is CASQTGEIVDTEAFF.

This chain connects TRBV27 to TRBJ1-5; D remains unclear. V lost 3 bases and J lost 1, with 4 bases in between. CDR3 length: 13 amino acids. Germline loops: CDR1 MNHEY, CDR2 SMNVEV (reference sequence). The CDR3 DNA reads TGTGCCAGCAGTTTTAGAAGCAATCAGCCCCAGCATTTT. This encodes CASSFRSNQPQHF.

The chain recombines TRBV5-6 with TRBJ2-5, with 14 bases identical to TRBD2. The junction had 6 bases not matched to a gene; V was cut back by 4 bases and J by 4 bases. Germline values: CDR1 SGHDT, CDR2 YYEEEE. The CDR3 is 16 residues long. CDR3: CASSRLAGGPGETQYF. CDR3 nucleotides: TGTGCCAGCAGCAGACTAGCGGGGGGGCCAGGAGAGACCCAGTACTTC.

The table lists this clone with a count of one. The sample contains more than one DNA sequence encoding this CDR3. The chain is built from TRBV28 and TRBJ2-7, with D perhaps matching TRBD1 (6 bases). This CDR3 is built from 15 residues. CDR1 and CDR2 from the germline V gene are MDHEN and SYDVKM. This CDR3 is CASSRYGNRVNEQYV. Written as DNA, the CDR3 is TGCGCCAGCAGTCGATACGGGAACAGGGTCAACGAGCAGTACGTC.

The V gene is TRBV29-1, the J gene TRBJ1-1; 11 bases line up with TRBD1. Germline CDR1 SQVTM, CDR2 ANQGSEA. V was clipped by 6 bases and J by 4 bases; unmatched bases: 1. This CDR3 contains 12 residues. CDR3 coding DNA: TGCAGCGTAGGGACAGGGGGCACTGAAGCTTTCTTT. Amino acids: CSVGTGGTEAFF. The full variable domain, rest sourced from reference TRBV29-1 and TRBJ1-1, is SAVISQKPSRDICQRGTSLTIQCQVDSQVTMMFWYRQQPGQSLTLIATANQGSEATYESGFVIDKFPISRPNLTFSTLTVSNMSPEDSSIYLCSVGTGGTEAFFGQGTRLTVV.

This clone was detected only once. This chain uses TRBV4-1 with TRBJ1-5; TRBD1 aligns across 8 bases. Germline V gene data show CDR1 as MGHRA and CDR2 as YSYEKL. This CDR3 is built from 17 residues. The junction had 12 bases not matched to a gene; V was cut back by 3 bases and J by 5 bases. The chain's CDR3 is CASSHPLSRGQDQPQHF. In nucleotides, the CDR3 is TGCGCCAGCAGCCACCCCCTGAGCAGGGGGCAGGATCAGCCCCAGCATTTT.

This CDR3 is CASSFQGARGNTIYF. CDR3 bases: TGTGCCAGCAGCTTCCAGGGGGCGCGGGGAAACACCATATATTTT. V and J are TRBV5-4 and TRBJ1-3, with 8 bases aligning to TRBD1. This CDR3 is 15 amino acids long. The J segment lost 4 bases and the V segment lost 2 bases, leaving 5 bases of the junction unmatched. The germline CDR1 and CDR2 sequences are SGHNT and YYREEE (reference sequence).

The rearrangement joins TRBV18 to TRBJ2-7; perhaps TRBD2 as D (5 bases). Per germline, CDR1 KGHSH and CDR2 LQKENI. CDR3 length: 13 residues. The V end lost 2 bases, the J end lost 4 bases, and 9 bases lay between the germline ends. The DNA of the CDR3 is TGTGCCAGCTCACCAGAAGGGAGTTACGAGCAGTACTTC. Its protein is CASSPEGSYEQYF.

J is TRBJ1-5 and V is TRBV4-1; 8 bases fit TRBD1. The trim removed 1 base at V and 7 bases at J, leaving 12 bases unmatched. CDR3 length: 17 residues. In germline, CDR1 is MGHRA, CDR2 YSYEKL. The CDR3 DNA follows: TGCGCCAGCAGCCAAGGCTCCCCAGGGGGCGAGGAGCAGCCCCAGCATTTT. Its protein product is CASSQGSPGGEEQPQHF.

For the CDR3, the DNA is TGTGCCAGCAGCAAAGAGGGGGACGGGTCCGGGGACGAGCAGTACGTC. This encodes CASSKEGDGSGDEQYV. V gene TRBV21-1 combines with J gene TRBJ2-7; TRBD1, the table's D call, lacks a check against the DNA. TRBV21-1 is given as a pseudogene. The CDR3 sequence is 16 residues long.